These T cell receptor beta chains were read from a single sample in a study of blood T cell repertoires in COVID-19. Libraries were prepared by immunoSEQ multiplex PCR; TCRdb keeps only in-frame clonotypes and omits some of them. Of approximately 290,000 clones in the sample, approximately 85% were seen once. Input material: PBMCs or T cells enriched from blood (not recorded which). The receptors were gathered from a woman younger than 45 who had recovered from COVID-19. CDR3s include the opening cysteine and the closing phenylalanine or tryptophan. The D gene is left open where the match is weak. A clone size is listed for some rows: how often the clone was seen (once, few, many), or a class if it is expanded.

v_gene	abundance	d_gene	j_gene	CDR3nt	CDR3aa
TRBV4-2	-	-	TRBJ1-5	TGTGCCAGCAGCCAAGATCCCCAGGGCCACGAGCCCCAGCATTTT	CASSQDPQGHEPQHF
TRBV7-9	-	-	TRBJ1-1	TGTGCCAGCAGCTTAAAGGTGGCAGGTTTGAACACTGAAGCTTTCTTT	CASSLKVAGLNTEAFF
TRBV4-2	-	-	TRBJ2-3	TGTGCCAGCAGCCAGGGGAGCATAGGCACAGATACGCAGTATTTT	CASSQGSIGTDTQYF
TRBV11-2	-	-	TRBJ1-5	TGTGCCAGCAGCTTAGACAAGGGGCAGCCCCAGCATTTT	CASSLDKGQPQHF
TRBV7-2	-	TRBD1	TRBJ2-4	TGTGCCAGCAGCTTAGCGGCCGGGACAGGGGGGTACATTCAGTACTTC	CASSLAAGTGGYIQYF
TRBV6-6	-	TRBD2	TRBJ2-3	TGTGCCAGCAGCTTTCGGGGTACTAGCGGACCCCGTAGCACAGATACGCAGTATTTT	CASSFRGTSGPRSTDTQYF
TRBV27	-	TRBD1	TRBJ1-6	TGTGCCAGCAGTTTTATGGGACAGGGGATCTATAATTCACCCCTCCACTTT	CASSFMGQGIYNSPLHF
TRBV28	-	-	TRBJ1-5	TGTGCCAGCAGTCCCCGGGGGGACGGCTTTAGGCCCCAGCATTTT	CASSPRGDGFRPQHF
TRBV6-4	-	TRBD1	TRBJ1-2	TGTGCCAGCAGTTCGTCCCGGGACAGTTATGGCTACACCTTC	CASSSSRDSYGYTF
TRBV5-1	-	TRBD2	TRBJ2-3	TGCGCCAGCAGCTTGGCCGGGAGGGCCAGCACAGATACGCAGTATTTT	CASSLAGRASTDTQYF
TRBV11-2	-	-	TRBJ2-7	TGTGCCAGCAGCTTAGAGGGCAGGGGCGAGCAGTACTTC	CASSLEGRGEQYF
TRBV29-1	-	TRBD2	TRBJ2-3	TGCAGCGTACAGACTAGCGGCTTCACAGATACGCAGTATTTT	CSVQTSGFTDTQYF
TRBV30	-	TRBD2	TRBJ2-1	TGTGCCTGGAGGCCCCGACTAGCGGGGGCGTACAATGAGCAGTTCTTC	CAWRPRLAGAYNEQFF
TRBV30	-	TRBD1	TRBJ1-1	TGTGCCTGGAGTTACAGGGGGAACACTGAAGCTTTCTTT	CAWSYRGNTEAFF
TRBV30	-	TRBD1	TRBJ1-1	TGTGCCTGGAGTGCCTACAGGGGAGGTACTGAAGCTTTCTTT	CAWSAYRGGTEAFF
TRBV6-5	-	-	TRBJ1-3	TGTGCCAGCAGCTTAGAACGGGGACTTGGAAACACCATATATTTT	CASSLERGLGNTIYF
TRBV4-1	few	-	TRBJ2-7	TGCGCCAGCAGCACAGTAGGGGACGAGCAGTACTTC	CASSTVGDEQYF
TRBV5-6	-	-	TRBJ1-1	TGTGCCAGCAGCTTGATGACGGGCACTGAAGCTTTCTTT	CASSLMTGTEAFF
TRBV10-3	-	-	TRBJ1-3	TGTGCCATCACGGGGGTGCCGTCTGGAAACACCATATATTTT	CAITGVPSGNTIYF
TRBV7-9	few	TRBD1	TRBJ1-3	TGTGCCAGCAGCGACCGATGGGACAGGGGAACGGGAAACACCATATATTTT	CASSDRWDRGTGNTIYF
TRBV13	-	-	TRBJ2-1	TGTGCCAGCAGCGCGGGACAGCGGTACAATGAGCAGTTCTTC	CASSAGQRYNEQFF
TRBV6-4	once	TRBD1	TRBJ1-2	TGTGCCAGCAGTGGGGACAGGGGGCGAGGCTACACCTTC	CASSGDRGRGYTF
TRBV15	-	-	TRBJ2-1	TGTGCCACCAGCAGTGACATCTCGGAACACAATGAGCAGTTCTTC	CATSSDISEHNEQFF
TRBV13	-	-	TRBJ1-1	TGTGCCAGCAGCTTAGTTCCAGCAGGGAACACTGAAGCTTTCTTT	CASSLVPAGNTEAFF
TRBV6-1	-	TRBD1	TRBJ2-7	TGTGCCAGCAGTGAATTGACAGGGTCTCTCTACGAGCAGTACTTC	CASSELTGSLYEQYF
TRBV2	-	TRBD1	TRBJ1-2	TGTGCCAGCAGCGGGTGGGGAACAGGGGCTCAAGAGTATGGCTACACCTTC	CASSGWGTGAQEYGYTF